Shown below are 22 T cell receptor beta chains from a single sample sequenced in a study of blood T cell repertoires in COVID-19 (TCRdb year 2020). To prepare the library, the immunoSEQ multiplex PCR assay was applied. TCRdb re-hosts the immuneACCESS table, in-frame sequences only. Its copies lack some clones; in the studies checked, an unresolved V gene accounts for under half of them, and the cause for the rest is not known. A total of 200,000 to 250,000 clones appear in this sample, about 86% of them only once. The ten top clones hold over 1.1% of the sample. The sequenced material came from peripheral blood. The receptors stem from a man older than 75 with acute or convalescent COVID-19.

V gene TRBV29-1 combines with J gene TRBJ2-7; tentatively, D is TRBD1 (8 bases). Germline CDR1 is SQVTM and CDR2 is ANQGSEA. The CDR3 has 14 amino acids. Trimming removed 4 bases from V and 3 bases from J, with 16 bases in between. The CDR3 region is CSVASGTGLYEQYF. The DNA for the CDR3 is TGCAGCGTTGCGAGCGGGACAGGACTCTACGAGCAGTACTTC.

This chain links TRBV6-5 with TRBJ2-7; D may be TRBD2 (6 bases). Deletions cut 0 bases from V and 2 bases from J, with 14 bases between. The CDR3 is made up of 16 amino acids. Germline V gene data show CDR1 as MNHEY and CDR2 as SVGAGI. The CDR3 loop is CASSYSTLGLTYEQYF. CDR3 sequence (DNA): TGTGCCAGCAGTTACTCGACGCTGGGACTGACCTACGAGCAGTACTTC.

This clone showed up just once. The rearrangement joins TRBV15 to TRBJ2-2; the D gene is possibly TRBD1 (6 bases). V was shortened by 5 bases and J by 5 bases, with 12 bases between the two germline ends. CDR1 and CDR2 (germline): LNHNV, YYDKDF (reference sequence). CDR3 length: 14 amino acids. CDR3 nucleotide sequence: TGTGCCACCAGCTTCCTGGGGGCGACCGGGGAGCTGTTTTTT. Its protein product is CATSFLGATGELFF.

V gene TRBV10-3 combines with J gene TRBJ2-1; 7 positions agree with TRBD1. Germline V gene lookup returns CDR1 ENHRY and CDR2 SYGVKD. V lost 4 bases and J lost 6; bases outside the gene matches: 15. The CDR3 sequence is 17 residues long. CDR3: CAISVEFRGQGRNEQFF. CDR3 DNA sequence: TGTGCCATCAGTGTCGAGTTTAGGGGGCAGGGTCGCAATGAGCAGTTCTTC.

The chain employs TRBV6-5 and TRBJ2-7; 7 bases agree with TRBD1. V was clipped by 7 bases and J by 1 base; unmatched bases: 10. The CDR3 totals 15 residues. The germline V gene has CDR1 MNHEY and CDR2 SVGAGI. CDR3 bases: TGTGCCAGCAAGACCACAGGGGACGCTTCCTACGAGCAGTACTTC. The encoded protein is CASKTTGDASYEQYF.

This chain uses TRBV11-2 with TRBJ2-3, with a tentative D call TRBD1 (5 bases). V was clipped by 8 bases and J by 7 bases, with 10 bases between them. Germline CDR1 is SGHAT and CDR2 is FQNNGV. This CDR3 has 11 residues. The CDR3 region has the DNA TGTGCCAGCGGTGACAGCTATACGCAGTATTTT. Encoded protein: CASGDSYTQYF. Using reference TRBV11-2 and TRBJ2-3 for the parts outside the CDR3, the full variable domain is EAGVAQSPRYKIIEKRQSVAFWCNPISGHATLYWYQQILGQGPKLLIQFQNNGVVDDSQLPKDRFSAERLKGVDSTLKIQPAKLEDSAVYLCASGDSYTQYFGPGTRLTVL.

The CDR3 DNA sequence: TGCGCCAGCAGCTTGGAGGGCAGGGGCAATGGCTACACCTTC. As protein: CASSLEGRGNGYTF. The chain is built from TRBV5-1 and TRBJ1-2; D may be TRBD1 (6 bases). CDR3 length equals 14 residues. Germline V gene lookup returns CDR1 SGHRS and CDR2 YFSETQ. Trimming removed 0 bases at V and 6 bases at J, with 12 bases between. The full variable domain, its missing parts supplied by reference TRBV5-1 and TRBJ1-2, is KAGVTQTPRYLIKTRGQQVTLSCSPISGHRSVSWYQQTPGQGLQFLFEYFSETQRNKGNFPGRFSGRQFSNSRSEMNVSTLELGDSALYLCASSLEGRGNGYTFGSGTRLTVV.

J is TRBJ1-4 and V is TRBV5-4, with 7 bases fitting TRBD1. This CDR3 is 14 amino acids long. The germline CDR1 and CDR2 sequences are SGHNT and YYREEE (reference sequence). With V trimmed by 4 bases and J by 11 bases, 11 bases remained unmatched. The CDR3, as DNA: TGTGCCAGCAGCCTGGACAGGTGGGGTGCCAAACTGTTTTTT. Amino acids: CASSLDRWGAKLFF.

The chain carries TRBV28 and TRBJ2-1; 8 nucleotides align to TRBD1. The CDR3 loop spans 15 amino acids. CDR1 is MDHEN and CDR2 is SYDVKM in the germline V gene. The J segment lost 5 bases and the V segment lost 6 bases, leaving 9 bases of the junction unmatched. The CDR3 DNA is TGTGCCAGCAGCCCTTGGACAGGGAAAAACAATGAGCAGTTCTTC. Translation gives CASSPWTGKNNEQFF.

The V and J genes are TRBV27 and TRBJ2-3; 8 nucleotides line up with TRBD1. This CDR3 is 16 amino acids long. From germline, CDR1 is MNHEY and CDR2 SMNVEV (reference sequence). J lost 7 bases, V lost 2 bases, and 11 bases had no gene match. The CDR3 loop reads CASSLNSGTGPNTQYF. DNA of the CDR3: TGTGCCAGCAGTTTAAACTCAGGGACAGGACCAAATACGCAGTATTTT.

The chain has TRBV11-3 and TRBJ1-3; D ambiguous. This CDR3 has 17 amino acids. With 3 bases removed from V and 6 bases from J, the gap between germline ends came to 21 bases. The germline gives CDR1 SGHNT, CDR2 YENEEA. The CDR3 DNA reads TGTGCCAGCAGCTTCGGCACATCAGAGGGTGGCGAAAACACCATATATTTT. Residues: CASSFGTSEGGENTIYF.

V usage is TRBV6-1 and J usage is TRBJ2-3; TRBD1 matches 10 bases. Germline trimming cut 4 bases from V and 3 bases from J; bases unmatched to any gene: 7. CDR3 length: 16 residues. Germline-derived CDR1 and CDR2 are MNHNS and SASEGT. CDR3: CASSVLDRGRTDTQYF. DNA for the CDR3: TGTGCCAGCAGTGTCTTGGACAGGGGGAGAACAGATACGCAGTATTTT.

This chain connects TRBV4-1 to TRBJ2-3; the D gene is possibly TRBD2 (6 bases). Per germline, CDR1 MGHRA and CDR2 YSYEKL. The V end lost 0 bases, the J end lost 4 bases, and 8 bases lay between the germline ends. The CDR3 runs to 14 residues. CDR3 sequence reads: CASSQELAPDTQYF. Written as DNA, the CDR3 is TGCGCCAGCAGCCAAGAACTAGCACCAGATACGCAGTATTTT.

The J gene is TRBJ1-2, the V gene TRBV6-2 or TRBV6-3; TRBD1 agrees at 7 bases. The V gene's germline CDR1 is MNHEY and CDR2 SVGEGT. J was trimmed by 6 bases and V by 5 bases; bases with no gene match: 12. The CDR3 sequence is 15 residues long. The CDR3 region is CASSDRAMMTHGYTF. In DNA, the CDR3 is TGTGCCAGCAGTGACAGGGCCATGATGACCCATGGCTACACCTTC.

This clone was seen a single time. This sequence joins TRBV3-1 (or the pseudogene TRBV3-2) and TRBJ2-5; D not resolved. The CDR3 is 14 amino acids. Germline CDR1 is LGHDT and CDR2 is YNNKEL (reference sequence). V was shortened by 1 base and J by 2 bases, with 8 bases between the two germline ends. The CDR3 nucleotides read TGTGCCAGCAGCCAAGGGGCATTACAAGAGACCCAGTACTTC. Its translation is CASSQGALQETQYF.

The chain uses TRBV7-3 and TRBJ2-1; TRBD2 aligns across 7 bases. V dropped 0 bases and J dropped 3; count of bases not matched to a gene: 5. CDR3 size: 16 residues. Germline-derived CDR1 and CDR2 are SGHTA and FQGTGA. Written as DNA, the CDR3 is TGTGCCAGCAGCTTAACAACTAGCGATATCTACAATGAGCAGTTCTTC. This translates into CASSLTTSDIYNEQFF.

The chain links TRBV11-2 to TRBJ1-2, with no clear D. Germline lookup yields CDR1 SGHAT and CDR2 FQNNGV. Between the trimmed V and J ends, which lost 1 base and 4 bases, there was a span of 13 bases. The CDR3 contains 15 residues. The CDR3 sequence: CASSLGSTPGYGYTF. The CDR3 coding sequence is TGTGCCAGCAGCTTAGGGAGCACCCCTGGCTATGGCTACACCTTC.

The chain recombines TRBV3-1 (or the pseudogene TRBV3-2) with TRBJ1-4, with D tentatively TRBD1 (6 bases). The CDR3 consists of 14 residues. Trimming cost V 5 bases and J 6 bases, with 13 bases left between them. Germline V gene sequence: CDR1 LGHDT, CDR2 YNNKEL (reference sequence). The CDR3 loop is CASSAQGTHEKLFF. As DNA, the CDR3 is TGTGCCAGCAGCGCACAGGGTACGCATGAAAAACTGTTTTTT.

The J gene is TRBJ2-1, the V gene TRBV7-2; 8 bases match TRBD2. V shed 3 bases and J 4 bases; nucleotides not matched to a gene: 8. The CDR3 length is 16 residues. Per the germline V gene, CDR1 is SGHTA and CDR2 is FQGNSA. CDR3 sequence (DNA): TGTGCCAGCAGCTTTTCCAGCGGGGGAATATACAATGAGCAGTTCTTC. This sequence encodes CASSFSSGGIYNEQFF. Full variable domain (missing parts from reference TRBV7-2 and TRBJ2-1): GAGVSQSPSNKVTEKGKDVELRCDPISGHTALYWYRQSLGQGLEFLIYFQGNSAPDKSGLPSDRFSAERTGGSVSTLTIQRTQQEDSAVYLCASSFSSGGIYNEQFFGPGTRLTVL.

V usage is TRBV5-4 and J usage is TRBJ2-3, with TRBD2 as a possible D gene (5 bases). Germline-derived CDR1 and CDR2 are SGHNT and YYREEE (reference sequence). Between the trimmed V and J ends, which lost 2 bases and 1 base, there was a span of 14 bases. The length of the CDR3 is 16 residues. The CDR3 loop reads CASSLRLRAGTDTQYF. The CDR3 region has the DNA TGTGCCAGCAGCTTACGACTAAGGGCTGGCACAGATACGCAGTATTTT.

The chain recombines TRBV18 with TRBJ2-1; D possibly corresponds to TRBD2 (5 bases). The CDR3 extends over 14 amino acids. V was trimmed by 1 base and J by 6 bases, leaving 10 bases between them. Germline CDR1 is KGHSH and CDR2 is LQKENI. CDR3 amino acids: CASSPLLEGNEQFF. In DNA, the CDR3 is TGTGCCAGCTCACCACTCCTCGAGGGCAATGAGCAGTTCTTC. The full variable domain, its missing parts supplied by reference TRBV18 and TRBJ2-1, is NAGVMQNPRHLVRRRGQEARLRCSPMKGHSHVYWYRQLPEEGLKFMVYLQKENIIDESGMPKERFSAEFPKEGPSILRIQQVVRGDSAAYFCASSPLLEGNEQFFGPGTRLTVL.

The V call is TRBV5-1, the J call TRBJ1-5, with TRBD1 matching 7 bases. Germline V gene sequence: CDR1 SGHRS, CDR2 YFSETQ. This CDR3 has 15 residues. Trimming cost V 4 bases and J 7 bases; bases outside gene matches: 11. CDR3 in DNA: TGCGCCAGCAGCCTTAACACAGGGGTAGGGCAGCCCCAGCATTTT. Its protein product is CASSLNTGVGQPQHF.